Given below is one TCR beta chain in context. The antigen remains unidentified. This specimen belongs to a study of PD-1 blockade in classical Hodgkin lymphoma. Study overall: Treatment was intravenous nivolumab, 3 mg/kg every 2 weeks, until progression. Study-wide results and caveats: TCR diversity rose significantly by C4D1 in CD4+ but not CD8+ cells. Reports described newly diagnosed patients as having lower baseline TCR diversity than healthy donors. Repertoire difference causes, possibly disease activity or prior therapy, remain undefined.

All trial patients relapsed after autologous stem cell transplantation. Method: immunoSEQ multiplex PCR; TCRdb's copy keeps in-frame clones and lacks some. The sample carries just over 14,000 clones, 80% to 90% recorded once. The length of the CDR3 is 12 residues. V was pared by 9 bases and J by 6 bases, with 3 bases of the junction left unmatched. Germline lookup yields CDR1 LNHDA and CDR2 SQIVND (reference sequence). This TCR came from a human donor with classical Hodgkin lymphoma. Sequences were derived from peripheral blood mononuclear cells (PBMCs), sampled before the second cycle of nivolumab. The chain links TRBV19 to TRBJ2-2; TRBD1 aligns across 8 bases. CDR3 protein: CARGQAPGELFF. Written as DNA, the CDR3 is TGTGCCAGGGGACAGGCCCCCGGGGAGCTGTTTTTT.